This T cell receptor beta chain was captured by sequencing in a study of T-cell memory formation after mild COVID-19. Findings and limits, study-wide: The study found contracting CD4+ clones mainly in CM and EM and contracting CD8+ clones in EMRA. SARS-CoV-2 specificity of second-wave clones peaking day 37 was unconfirmed. In pre-infection memory, a portion of responding clones appeared, which suggested that cross-reactive memory joined. Contracting clones from day 15 to 85 had balanced CD4/CD8; later expanders favoured CD4+.

The CDR3 loop spans 14 amino acids. Germline CDR1 is SGHRS and CDR2 is YFSETQ. Trimming removed 3 bases at V and 5 bases at J, with 14 bases between. As regards this clonotype: The target antigen is unknown.

TCRdb analysed the 5' RACE reads with MiXCR anew, one entry per CDR3 protein. Among about 200,000 distinct CDR3 sequences listed, 9% to 10% were seen once. The receptor's source is a man between 18 and 29 years old who had mild COVID-19 (a few samples of this study predate the infection). Cell type and time point are not known. The chain uses TRBV5-1 and TRBJ1-2; possibly TRBD1 for D (6 bases). The sample was PBMCs or a T cell subset sorted from them (not recorded which). CDR3 in amino acids: CASSYQTGNYGYTF. CDR3 in DNA: TGCGCCAGCAGCTACCAAACAGGGAATTATGGCTACACCTTC.